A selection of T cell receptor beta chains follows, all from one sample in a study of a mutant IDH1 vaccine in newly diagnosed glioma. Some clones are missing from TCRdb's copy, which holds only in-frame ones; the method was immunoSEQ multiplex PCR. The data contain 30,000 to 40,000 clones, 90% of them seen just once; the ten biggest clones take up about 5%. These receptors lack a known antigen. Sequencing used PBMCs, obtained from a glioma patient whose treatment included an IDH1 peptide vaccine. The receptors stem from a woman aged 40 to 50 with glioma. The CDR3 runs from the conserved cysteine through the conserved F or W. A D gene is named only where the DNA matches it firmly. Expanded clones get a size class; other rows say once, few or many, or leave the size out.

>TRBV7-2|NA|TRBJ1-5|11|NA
TGTGCCGCGACGGGGAATCAGCCCCAGCATTTT
CAATGNQPQHF
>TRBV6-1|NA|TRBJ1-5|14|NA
TGTGCCAGCACCGATGGAACGGTTAATCAGCCCCAGCATTTT
CASTDGTVNQPQHF
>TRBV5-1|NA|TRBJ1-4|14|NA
TGCGCCAGCAGCTTGTATAGCCCAAATGAAAAACTGTTTTTT
CASSLYSPNEKLFF
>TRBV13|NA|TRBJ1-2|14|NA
TGTGCCAGCAGCTTAGGCCCAGTCAACTATGGCTACACCTTC
CASSLGPVNYGYTF
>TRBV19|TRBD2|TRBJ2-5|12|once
TGTGCCAGTAGACTAGCGGGAGAGACCCAGTACTTC
CASRLAGETQYF
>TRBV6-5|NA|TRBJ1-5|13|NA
TGTGCCAGCAAGGAAAATAGCAATCAGCCCCAGCATTTT
CASKENSNQPQHF
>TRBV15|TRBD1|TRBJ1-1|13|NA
TGTGCCACCTGGGACAGGATGAACACTGAAGCTTTCTTT
CATWDRMNTEAFF
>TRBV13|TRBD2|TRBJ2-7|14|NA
TGTGCCAGCAGCTTAGCGGCGGGGGGATACGAGCAGTACTTC
CASSLAAGGYEQYF
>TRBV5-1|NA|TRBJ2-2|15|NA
TGCGCCAGCAGCTTGCCCGCAGGGGACCTCGGGGAGCTGTTTTTT
CASSLPAGDLGELFF
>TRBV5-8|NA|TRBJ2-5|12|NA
TGTGCCAGCAGCCTCAGGGTGGAGACCCAGTACTTC
CASSLRVETQYF
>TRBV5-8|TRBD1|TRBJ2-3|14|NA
TGTGCCAGCAACCGGGACAGGGGGATTGATACGCAGTATTTT
CASNRDRGIDTQYF
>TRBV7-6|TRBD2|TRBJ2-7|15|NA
TGTGCCAGCAGTCGTAGCGGGGGGGCAAGCCACGAGCAGTACTTC
CASSRSGGASHEQYF
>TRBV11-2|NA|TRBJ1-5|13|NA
TGTGCCAGCAGCTTAGAAGTCAGGGGATCCCAGCATTTT
CASSLEVRGSQHF
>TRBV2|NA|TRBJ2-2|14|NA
TGTGCCAGCAGGCTGGTAGGGGCCACCGGGGAGCTGTTTTTT
CASRLVGATGELFF
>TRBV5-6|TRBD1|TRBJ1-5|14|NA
TGTGCCAGCAGAAGACAGGGGACCAATCAGCCCCAGCATTTT
CASRRQGTNQPQHF
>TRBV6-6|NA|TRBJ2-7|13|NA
TGTGCCAGCAGTAAGGACAGCTCCTACGAGCAGTACTTC
CASSKDSSYEQYF
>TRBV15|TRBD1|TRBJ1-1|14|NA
TGTGCCACCAGTTCGGGACAGGGTTTCGGCGTAGCTTTCTTT
CATSSGQGFGVAFF
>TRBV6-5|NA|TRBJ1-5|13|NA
TGTGCCAGCAGTTACAGGGCCAATCAGCCCCAGCATTTT
CASSYRANQPQHF
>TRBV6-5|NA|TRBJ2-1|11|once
TGTGCCAGCGGGGCCCTCAATGAGCAGTTCTTC
CASGALNEQFF
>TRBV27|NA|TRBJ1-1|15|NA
TGTGCCAGCAGTCTAAACGATATCGGCAGGACTGAAGCTTTCTTT
CASSLNDIGRTEAFF
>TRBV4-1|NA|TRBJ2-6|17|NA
TGCGCCAGCAGCCAAGAACCGGCTACTGCAGGGGCCAACGTCCTGACTTTC
CASSQEPATAGANVLTF
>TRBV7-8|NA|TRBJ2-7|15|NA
TGTGCCAGCAGCTTAGGGAGGAGGGGATCGGGGGAGCAGTACTTC
CASSLGRRGSGEQYF
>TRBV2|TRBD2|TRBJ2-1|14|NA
TGTGCCAGCAGTGCCCGGACTAGTTACAATGAGCAGTTCTTC
CASSARTSYNEQFF
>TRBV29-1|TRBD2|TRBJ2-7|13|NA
TGCAGCGTTGTGGGCGGGGGTGCCTACGAGCAGTACTTC
CSVVGGGAYEQYF
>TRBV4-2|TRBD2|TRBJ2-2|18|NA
TGTGCCAGCAGCCAAGATTTACTGCGGGGGGGCCCAGACGGGGAGCTGTTTTTT
CASSQDLLRGGPDGELFF
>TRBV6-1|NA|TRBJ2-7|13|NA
TGTGCCAGCAAACCCGGGACTCCCTACGAGCAGTACTTC
CASKPGTPYEQYF
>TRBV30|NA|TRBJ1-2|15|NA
TGTGCCGGACCCGGAAGGGACGGAACTAACTATGGCTACACCTTC
CAGPGRDGTNYGYTF
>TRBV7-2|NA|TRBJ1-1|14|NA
TGTGCCAGCTTAGCCAGGAACTCGAACACTGAAGCTTTCTTT
CASLARNSNTEAFF
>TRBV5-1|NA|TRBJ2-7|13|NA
TGCGCCAGCAGGCTAGGGGGCTCCTACGAGCAGTACTTC
CASRLGGSYEQYF
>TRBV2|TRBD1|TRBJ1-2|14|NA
TGTGCCAGCAACCGGGACAGACATCGCTATGGCTACACCTTC
CASNRDRHRYGYTF
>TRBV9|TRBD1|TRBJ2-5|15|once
TGTGCCAGCAGCTTCGGGACAGGGGGCGCCGAGACCCAGTACTTC
CASSFGTGGAETQYF
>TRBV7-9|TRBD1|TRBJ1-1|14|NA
TGTGCCAGCAGCTCCGGGACAGGGGAAACTGAAGCTTTCTTT
CASSSGTGETEAFF
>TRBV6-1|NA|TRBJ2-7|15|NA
TGTGCCAGCAGTGAAAGCGCAGGGGCTAACCACGAGCAGTACTTC
CASSESAGANHEQYF
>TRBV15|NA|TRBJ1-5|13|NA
TGTGCCACCAGCAAACAGAGCAATCAGCCCCAGCATTTT
CATSKQSNQPQHF
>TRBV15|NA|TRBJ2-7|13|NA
TGTGCCACCAGCAGAGATCTCACCAGGGAGCAGTACTTC
CATSRDLTREQYF
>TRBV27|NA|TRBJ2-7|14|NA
TGTGCCAGCAGTTTAACAGGGACCCCCTACGAGCAGTACTTC
CASSLTGTPYEQYF
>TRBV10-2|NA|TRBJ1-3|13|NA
TGCGCCACCAGGGAGCCGGCTGGAAACACCATATATTTT
CATREPAGNTIYF
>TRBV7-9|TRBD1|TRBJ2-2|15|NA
TGTGCCAGCAGCCGTACAGGGGTGAACACCGGGGAGCTGTTTTTT
CASSRTGVNTGELFF
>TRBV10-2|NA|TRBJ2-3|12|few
TGCGCCAGCAGTGAGCGAGGGGATACGCAGTATTTT
CASSERGDTQYF
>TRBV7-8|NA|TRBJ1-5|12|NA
TGTGCCAGCAGCGGAGCCAATCAGCCCCAGCATTTT
CASSGANQPQHF
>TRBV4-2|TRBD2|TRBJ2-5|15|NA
TGTGCCAGCAGCCAAGATGGGCAGGGAGGGAAGACCCAGTACTTC
CASSQDGQGGKTQYF
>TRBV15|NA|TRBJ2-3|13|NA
TGTGCCACCAGCAGAGATCAGACAGATACGCAGTATTTT
CATSRDQTDTQYF
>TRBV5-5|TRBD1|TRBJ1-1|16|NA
TGTGCCAGCAGCCTAGACTGGGACAGCATGAACACTGAAGCTTTCTTT
CASSLDWDSMNTEAFF
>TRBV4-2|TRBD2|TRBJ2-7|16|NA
TGTGCCAGCAGCCAAGATACGGGACTAGCGGTTTCCGAGCAGTACTTC
CASSQDTGLAVSEQYF
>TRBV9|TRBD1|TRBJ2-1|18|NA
TGTGCCAGCAGCTCACCCCCGGGACAGCCGAGCTCCTACAATGAGCAGTTCTTC
CASSSPPGQPSSYNEQFF
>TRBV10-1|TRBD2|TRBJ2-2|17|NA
TGCGCCAGCAGTGGGGGATTAGCGGGGACCGCCACCGGGGAGCTGTTTTTT
CASSGGLAGTATGELFF
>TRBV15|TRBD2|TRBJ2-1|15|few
TGTGCCACCAGCAACCCACCGGGAGGGTACAATGAGCAGTTCTTC
CATSNPPGGYNEQFF
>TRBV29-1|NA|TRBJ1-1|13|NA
TGCAGCGTTGAAGGGGGCATGAACACTGAAGCTTTCTTT
CSVEGGMNTEAFF